This entry is about one T cell receptor (beta chain). This CDR3 contains 15 residues. Germline CDR1 and CDR2: MNHEY and SVGAGI. After removal of 4 bases from V and 8 bases from J, the junction contained 11 bases not matched to a gene. The data were obtained in a study of blood T cell repertoires in COVID-19. About the research overall: Acute and convalescent COVID-19 samples came from the United States, Italy and Spain. T cells, B-cell-depleted T cells, or PBMCs supplied cDNA or gDNA.

Authors' processing steps: Reference gene primer amplification gave nucleated cell count estimates. This table comes from immunoSEQ multiplex PCR, and its TCRdb copy is limited to in-frame clones, with some not included. Clone size and the V and J calls come from that table; the DNA yielded D and trimming. The sample has approximately 50,000 clones; around 86% are singletons. The sample was peripheral blood. J is TRBJ1-2 and V is TRBV6-5, with 9 bases fitting TRBD1. The sequence was obtained from a man aged 50-60 years with active COVID-19. In nucleotides, the CDR3 is TGTGCCAGCAGTTTGGGACAGGGAGATTCAGGGGGCTACACCTTC. This codes for CASSLGQGDSGGYTF.